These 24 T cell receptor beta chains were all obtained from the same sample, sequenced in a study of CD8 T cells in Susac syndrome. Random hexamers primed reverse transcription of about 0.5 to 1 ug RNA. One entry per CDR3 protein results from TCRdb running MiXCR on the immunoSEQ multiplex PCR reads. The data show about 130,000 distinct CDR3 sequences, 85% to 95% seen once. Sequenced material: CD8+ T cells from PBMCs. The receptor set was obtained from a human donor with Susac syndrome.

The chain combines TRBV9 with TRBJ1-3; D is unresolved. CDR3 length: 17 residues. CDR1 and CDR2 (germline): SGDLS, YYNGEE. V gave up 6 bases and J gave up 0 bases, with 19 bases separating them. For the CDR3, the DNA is TGTGCCAGCACCCGAAGTCGGGAAGGGTTCTCTGGAAACACCATATATTTT. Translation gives CASTRSREGFSGNTIYF.

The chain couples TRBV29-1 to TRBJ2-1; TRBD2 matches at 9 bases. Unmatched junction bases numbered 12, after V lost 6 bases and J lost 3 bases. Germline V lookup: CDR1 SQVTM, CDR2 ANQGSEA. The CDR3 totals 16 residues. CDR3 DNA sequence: TGCAGCGTGAGTGGACTAGCGCTAAAACTCTACAATGAGCAGTTCTTC. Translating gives CSVSGLALKLYNEQFF.

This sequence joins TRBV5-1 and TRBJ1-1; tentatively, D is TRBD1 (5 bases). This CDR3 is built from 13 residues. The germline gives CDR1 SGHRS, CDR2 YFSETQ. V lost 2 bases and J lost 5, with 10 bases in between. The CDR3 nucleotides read TGCGCCAGCAGCTTCAGGGTACGGACTGAAGCTTTCTTT. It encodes CASSFRVRTEAFF.

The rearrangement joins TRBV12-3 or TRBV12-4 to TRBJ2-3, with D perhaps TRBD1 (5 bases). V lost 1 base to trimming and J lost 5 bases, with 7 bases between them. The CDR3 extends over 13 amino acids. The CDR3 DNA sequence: TGTGCCAGCAGTTTAGGTCAGGGAGATACGCAGTATTTT. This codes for CASSLGQGDTQYF.

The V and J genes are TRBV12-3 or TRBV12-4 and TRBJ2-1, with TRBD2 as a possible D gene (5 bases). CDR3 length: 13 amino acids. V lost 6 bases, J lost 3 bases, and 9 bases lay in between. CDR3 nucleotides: TGTGCCAGCAGATGGGCGGGCTACAATGAGCAGTTCTTC. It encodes CASRWAGYNEQFF.

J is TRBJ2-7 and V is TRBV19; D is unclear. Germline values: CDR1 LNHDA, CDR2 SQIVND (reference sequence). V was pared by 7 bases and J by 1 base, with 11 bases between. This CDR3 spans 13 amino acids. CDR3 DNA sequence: TGTGCCAGTAAGGGTTGGGGTTCCTACGAGCAGTACTTC. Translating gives CASKGWGSYEQYF.

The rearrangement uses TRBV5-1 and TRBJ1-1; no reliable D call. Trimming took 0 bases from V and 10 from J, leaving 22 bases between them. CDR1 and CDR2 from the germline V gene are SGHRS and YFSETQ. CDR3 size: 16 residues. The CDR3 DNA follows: TGCGCCAGCAGCTTGGATTTTAGGACGGTCGTTGTTGGAGCTTTCTTT. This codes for CASSLDFRTVVVGAFF.

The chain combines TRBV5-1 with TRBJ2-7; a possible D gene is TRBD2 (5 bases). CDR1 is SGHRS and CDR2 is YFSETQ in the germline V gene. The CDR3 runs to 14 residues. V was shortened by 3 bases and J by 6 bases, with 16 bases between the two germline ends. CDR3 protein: CASSSRTASTEQYF. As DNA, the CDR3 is TGCGCCAGCAGCTCCAGGACTGCCTCCACCGAGCAGTACTTC. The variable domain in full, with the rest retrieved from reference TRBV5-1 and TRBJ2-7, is KAGVTQTPRYLIKTRGQQVTLSCSPISGHRSVSWYQQTPGQGLQFLFEYFSETQRNKGNFPGRFSGRQFSNSRSEMNVSTLELGDSALYLCASSSRTASTEQYFGPGTRLTVT.

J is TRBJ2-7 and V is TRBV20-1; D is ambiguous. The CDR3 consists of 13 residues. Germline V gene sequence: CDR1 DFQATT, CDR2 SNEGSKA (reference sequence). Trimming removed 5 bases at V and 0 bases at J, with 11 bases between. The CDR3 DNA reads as TGCAGTGCTGACCGTGATAGCTCCTACGAGCAGTACTTC. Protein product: CSADRDSSYEQYF.

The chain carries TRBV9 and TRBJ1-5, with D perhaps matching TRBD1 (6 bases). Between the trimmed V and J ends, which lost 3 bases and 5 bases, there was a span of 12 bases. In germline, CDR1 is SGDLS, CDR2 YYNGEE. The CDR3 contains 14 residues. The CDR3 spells CASSGSQGDQPQHF. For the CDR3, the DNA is TGTGCCAGCAGCGGATCACAGGGAGATCAGCCCCAGCATTTT.

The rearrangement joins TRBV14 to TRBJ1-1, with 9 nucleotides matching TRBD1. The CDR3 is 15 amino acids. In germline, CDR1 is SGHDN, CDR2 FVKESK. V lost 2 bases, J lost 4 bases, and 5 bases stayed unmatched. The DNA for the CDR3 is TGTGCCAGCAGCCAAACCGACAGGGGGACCACTGAAGCTTTCTTT. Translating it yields CASSQTDRGTTEAFF.

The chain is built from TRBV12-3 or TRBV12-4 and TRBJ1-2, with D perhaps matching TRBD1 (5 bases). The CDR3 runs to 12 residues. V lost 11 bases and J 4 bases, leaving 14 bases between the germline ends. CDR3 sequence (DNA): TGTGCCGTAAGGGGTTTCATCTATGGCTACACCTTC. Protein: CAVRGFIYGYTF.

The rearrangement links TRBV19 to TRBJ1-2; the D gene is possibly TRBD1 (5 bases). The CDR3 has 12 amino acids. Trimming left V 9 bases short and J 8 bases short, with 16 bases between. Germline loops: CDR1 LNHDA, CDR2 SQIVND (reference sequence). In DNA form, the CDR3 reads TGTGCCAGCCTGACAGATTCAGGAGGCTACACCTTC. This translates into CASLTDSGGYTF.

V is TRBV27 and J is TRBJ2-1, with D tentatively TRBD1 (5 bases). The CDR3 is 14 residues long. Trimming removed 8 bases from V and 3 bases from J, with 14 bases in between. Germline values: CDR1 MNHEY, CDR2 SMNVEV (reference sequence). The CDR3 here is CASGSTDNYNEQFF. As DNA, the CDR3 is TGTGCCAGCGGCTCTACGGACAACTACAATGAGCAGTTCTTC.

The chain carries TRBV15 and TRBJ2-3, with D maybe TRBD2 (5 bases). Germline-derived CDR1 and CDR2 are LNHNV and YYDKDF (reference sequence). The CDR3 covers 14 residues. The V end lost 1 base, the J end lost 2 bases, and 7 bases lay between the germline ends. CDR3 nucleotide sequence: TGTGCCACCAGCAGAGTCCGGGACACAGATACGCAGTATTTT. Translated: CATSRVRDTDTQYF.

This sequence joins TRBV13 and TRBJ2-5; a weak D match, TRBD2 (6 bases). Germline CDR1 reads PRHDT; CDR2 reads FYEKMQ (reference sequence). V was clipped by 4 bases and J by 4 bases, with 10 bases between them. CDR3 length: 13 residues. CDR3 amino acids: CASSWEEGETQYF. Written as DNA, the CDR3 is TGTGCCAGCAGCTGGGAGGAGGGAGAGACCCAGTACTTC. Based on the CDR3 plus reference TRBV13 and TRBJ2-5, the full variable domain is AAGVIQSPRHLIKEKRETATLKCYPIPRHDTVYWYQQGPGQDPQFLISFYEKMQSDKGSIPDRFSAQQFSDYHSELNMSSLELGDSALYFCASSWEEGETQYFGPGTRLLVL.

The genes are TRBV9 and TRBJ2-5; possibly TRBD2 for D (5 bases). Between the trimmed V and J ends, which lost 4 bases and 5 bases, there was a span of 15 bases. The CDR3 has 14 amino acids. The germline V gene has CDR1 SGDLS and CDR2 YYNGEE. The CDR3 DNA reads TGTGCCAGCAGCCCCTTCCGGGGTTCGGAGACCCAGTACTTC. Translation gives CASSPFRGSETQYF.

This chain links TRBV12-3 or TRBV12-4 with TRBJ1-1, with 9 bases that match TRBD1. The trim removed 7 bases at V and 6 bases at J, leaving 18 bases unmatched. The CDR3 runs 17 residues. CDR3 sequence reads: CASIREGTGSLGPEAFF. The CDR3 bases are TGTGCCAGCATCCGGGAGGGGACAGGGTCCTTAGGGCCTGAAGCTTTCTTT.

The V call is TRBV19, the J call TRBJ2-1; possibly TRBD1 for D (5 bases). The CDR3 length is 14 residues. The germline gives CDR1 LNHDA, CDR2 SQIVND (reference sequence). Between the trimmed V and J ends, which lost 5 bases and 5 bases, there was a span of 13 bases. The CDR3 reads CASSPGNRNNEQFF. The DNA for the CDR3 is TGTGCCAGTAGTCCAGGGAATAGGAACAATGAGCAGTTCTTC.

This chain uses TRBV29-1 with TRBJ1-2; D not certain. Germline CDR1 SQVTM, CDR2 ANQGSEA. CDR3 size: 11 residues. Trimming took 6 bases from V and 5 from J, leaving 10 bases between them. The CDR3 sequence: CSVAEDYGYTF. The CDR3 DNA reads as TGCAGCGTAGCTGAGGATTATGGCTACACCTTC.

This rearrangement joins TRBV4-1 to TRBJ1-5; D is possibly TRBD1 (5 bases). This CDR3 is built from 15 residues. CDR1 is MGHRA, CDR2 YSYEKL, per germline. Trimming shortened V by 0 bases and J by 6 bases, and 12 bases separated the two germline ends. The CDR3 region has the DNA TGCGCCAGCAGCCAAGATCAGGGACCCAGTCAGCCCCAGCATTTT. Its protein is CASSQDQGPSQPQHF.

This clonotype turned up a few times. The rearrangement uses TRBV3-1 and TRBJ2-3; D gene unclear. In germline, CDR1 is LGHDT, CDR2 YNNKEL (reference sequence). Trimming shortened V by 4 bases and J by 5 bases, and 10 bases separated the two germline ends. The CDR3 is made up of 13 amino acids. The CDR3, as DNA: TGTGCCAGCAGCCCTGACTCCCGAGATACGCAGTATTTT. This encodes CASSPDSRDTQYF.

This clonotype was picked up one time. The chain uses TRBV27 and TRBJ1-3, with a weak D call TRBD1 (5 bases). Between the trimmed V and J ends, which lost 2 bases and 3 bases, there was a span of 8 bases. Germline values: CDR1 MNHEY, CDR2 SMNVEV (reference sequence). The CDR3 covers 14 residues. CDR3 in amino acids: CASSLVQGGNTIYF. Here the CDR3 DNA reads TGTGCCAGCAGTTTAGTTCAGGGTGGAAACACCATATATTTT.

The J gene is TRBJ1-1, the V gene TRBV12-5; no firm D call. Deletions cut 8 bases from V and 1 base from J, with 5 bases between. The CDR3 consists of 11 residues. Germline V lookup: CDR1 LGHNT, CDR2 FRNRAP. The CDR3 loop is CASSRNTEAFF. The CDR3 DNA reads TGTGCTAGTTCCAGGAACACTGAAGCTTTCTTT. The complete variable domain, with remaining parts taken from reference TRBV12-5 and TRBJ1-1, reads DARVTQTPRHKVTEMGQEVTMRCQPILGHNTVFWYRQTMMQGLELLAYFRNRAPLDDSGMPKDRFSAEMPDATLATLKIQPSEPRDSAVYFCASSRNTEAFFGQGTRLTVV.